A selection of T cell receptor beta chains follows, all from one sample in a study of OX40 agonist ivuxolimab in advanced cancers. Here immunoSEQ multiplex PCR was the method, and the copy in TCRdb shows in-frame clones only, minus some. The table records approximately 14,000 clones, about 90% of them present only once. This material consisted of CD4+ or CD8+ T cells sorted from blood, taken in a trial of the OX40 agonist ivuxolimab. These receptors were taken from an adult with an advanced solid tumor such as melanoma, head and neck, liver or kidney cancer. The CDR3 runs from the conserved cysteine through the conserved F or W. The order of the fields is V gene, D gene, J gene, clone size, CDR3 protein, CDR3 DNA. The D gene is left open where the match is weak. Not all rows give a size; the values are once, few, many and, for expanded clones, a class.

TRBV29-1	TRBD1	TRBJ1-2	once	CSVSDRGFFDYGYTF	TGCAGCGTTTCGGACAGGGGTTTTTTCGACTATGGCTACACCTTC
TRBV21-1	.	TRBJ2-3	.	CANPDGGPTAHTDTQYF	TGTGCCAACCCGGATGGGGGCCCAACGGCACACACAGATACGCAGTATTTT
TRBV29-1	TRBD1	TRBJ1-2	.	CSVPRQGDYGYTF	TGCAGCGTTCCTCGACAGGGGGACTATGGCTACACCTTC
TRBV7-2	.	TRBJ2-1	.	CASSLAGASSNEQFF	TGTGCCAGCAGCTTAGCCGGGGCCTCTTCCAATGAGCAGTTCTTC
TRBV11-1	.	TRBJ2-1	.	CASSFTGKGEQFF	TGTGCCAGCAGCTTTACCGGGAAGGGTGAGCAGTTCTTC
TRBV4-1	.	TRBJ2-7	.	CASSQAWGTTYEQYF	TGCGCCAGCAGCCAAGCCTGGGGGACCACCTACGAGCAGTACTTC
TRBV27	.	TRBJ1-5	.	CASSLSQEGGNQPQHF	TGTGCCAGCAGTTTATCCCAGGAGGGTGGCAATCAGCCCCAGCATTTT
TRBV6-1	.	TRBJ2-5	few	CASSETTTQYF	TGTGCCAGCAGTGAAACAACGACCCAGTACTTC
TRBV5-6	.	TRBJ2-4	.	CASSLVAKNIQYF	TGTGCCAGCAGCTTGGTTGCCAAAAACATTCAGTACTTC
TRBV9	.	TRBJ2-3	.	CASSLATADTQYF	TGTGCCAGCAGCCTAGCGACCGCAGATACGCAGTATTTT
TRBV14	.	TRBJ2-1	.	CASREMGANEQFF	TGTGCCAGCAGGGAGATGGGGGCCAATGAGCAGTTCTTC
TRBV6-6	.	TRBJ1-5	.	CASRWDLGQPQHF	TGTGCCAGCAGGTGGGATCTTGGTCAGCCCCAGCATTTT
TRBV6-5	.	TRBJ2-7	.	CASSYTEAGAYEQYF	TGTGCCAGCAGTTACACCGAAGCAGGGGCCTACGAGCAGTACTTC
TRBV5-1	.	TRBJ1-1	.	CASSRTLEQTEAFF	TGCGCCAGCAGCAGAACATTGGAACAAACTGAAGCTTTCTTT
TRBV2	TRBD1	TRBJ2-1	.	CAKNRQGDNEQFF	TGTGCCAAAAACCGACAGGGTGACAATGAGCAGTTCTTC
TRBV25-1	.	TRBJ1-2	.	CASSLMEAGSNGYTF	TGTGCCAGCAGTTTGATGGAGGCAGGGTCCAATGGCTACACCTTC
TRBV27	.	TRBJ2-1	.	CASSFSGAAFLNEQFF	TGTGCCAGCAGTTTTTCAGGGGCGGCTTTTTTGAATGAGCAGTTCTTC
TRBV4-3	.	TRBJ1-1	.	CASSQRTSLNTEAFF	TGCGCCAGCAGCCAACGCACAAGTTTGAACACTGAAGCTTTCTTT
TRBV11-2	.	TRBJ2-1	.	CASSLEARYNEQFF	TGTGCCAGCAGCTTAGAGGCTAGGTACAATGAGCAGTTCTTC
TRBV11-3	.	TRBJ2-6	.	CASSYTWSGANVLTF	TGTGCCAGCAGCTACACGTGGTCTGGGGCCAACGTCCTGACTTTC
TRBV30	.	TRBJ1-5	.	CAWSEGVRGNQPQHF	TGTGCCTGGAGTGAGGGGGTTAGAGGCAATCAGCCCCAGCATTTT
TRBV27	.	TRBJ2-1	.	CASLAGSPGPRSYNEQFF	TGTGCCAGCTTAGCCGGATCGCCGGGCCCCCGCTCCTACAATGAGCAGTTCTTC
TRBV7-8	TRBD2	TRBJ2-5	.	CASSSYSGGAQETQYF	TGTGCCAGCAGCTCCTACAGCGGGGGGGCCCAAGAGACCCAGTACTTC
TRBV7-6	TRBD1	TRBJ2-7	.	CASSLAQGASEQYF	TGTGCCAGCAGCTTAGCACAGGGGGCATCCGAGCAGTACTTC
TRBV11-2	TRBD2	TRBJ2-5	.	CASSLEFSSGSRETQYF	TGTGCCAGCAGCTTAGAGTTCTCTAGCGGGAGTCGGGAGACCCAGTACTTC
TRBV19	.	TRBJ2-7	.	CASSIRGRFFPYEQYF	TGTGCCAGTAGTATCCGGGGCAGGTTCTTTCCCTACGAGCAGTACTTC
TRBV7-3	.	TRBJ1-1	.	CASSQSGNGNTEAFF	TGTGCCAGCAGCCAATCAGGTAATGGGAACACTGAAGCTTTCTTT
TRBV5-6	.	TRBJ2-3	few	CASSLNKVIPLF	TGTGCCAGCAGCTTGAATAAAGTCATACCCCTTTTT
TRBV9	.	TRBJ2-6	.	CASSVGSHSGANVLTF	TGTGCCAGCAGCGTAGGGTCCCACTCTGGGGCCAACGTCCTGACTTTC
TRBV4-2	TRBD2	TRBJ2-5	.	CASSQETAGVQETQYF	TGTGCCAGCAGCCAAGAGACAGCGGGGGTCCAAGAGACCCAGTACTTC
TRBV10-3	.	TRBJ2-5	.	CAIRVADLSGTQYF	TGTGCCATCAGGGTAGCGGACCTATCGGGGACCCAGTACTTC
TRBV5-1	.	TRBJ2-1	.	CASSLLGYSGTGQYNEQFF	TGCGCCAGCAGCTTGCTGGGGTATAGCGGGACAGGACAGTACAATGAGCAGTTCTTC
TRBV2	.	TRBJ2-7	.	CASSDEGFEQYF	TGTGCCAGCAGTGATGAAGGGTTCGAGCAGTACTTC
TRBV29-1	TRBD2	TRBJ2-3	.	CSVGLANTDTQYF	TGCAGCGTTGGACTAGCGAACACAGATACGCAGTATTTT
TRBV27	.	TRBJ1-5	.	CASSFRPGGQPQHF	TGTGCCAGCAGTTTCAGACCCGGCGGGCAGCCCCAGCATTTT